This entry is about one TCR beta chain. Its antigen remains unidentified. Per-nucleotide qualities are absent, and no much larger clonotype sits a single base away. The entry originates in a study of beta chain features in type 1 diabetes (dated by TCRdb to the late 2010s). Concerning the study at large: Patients and healthy donors did not differ in mean age, gender distribution, total cell number or subset yield. Naive and central memory subsets were obtained from all 30 or so donors, but regulatory and stem cell-like memory subsets were isolated from only 8 patients and roughly 8 healthy donors. A total of some 110 million sorted cells were examined across all samples, and the number of cells per subset was strongly correlated with RNA yield. In the study, TCRB repertoires of sorted circulating CD4+ T cell subsets from recently diagnosed type 1 diabetes patients were compared with those of matched healthy donors.

The High Capacity cDNA Reverse Transcription Kit was used to reverse transcribe all of the isolated RNA, meaning that expressed TCRB transcripts were what got sequenced. Deep immunoSEQ sequencing was applied to naive, central memory and regulatory T cell samples, giving an average of roughly 3.5 million total reads per sample. After sorted cells were lysed in RLT buffer, RNA was extracted with DNase-treated RNeasy Micro or Mini kits, with the choice depending on cell number. To prevent cross-contamination, every cell subset was processed on its own, while patient and healthy donor samples were processed together. The immunoSEQ multiplex PCR was used to amplify TCRB sequences from cDNA, yielding 87-bp fragments that span the CDR3 region. Sequencing of the amplicons was done on the Illumina HiSeq platform. Processing in the source paper ran as follows. Synthetic template baselines were used to correct PCR bias computationally, reads within Hamming distance 2 were collapsed together, and singletons that could not be merged were discarded. Reads were aligned against IMGT so that V, D and J genes, CDR3 length and insertions or deletions at six rearrangement sites could be assigned. Within each subset, clonotype counts were normalized to sorted cell number, and only after that were true diversity and Gini coefficients computed with the tcR R package. The overlap coefficient, calculated on TCRB nucleotide sequences, was used to measure repertoire sharing. Out-of-frame TCRB sequences from naive cells were analyzed as a proxy for the pre-selection repertoire. In TCRdb, the immuneACCESS table is reduced to in-frame sequences with V and J assigned. These tables do not hold every clone; where another copy was compared, an unresolved V gene accounts for under half, and the others remain unexplained. That table gives V, J and clone size, and the DNA gave D and trimming. Here the sample has just over 450,000 clones; approximately 31% occur a single time. The ten largest account for more than 0.055% of the sample.

From a lookup of the germline V gene, CDR1 and CDR2 are MNHEY and SVGAGI. The CDR3 covers 14 residues, taking in both the cysteine and the phenylalanine. The sequence is cut down to CDR3 DNA, 42 bases in frame from base 1. Cut back by 0 bases and 2 bases, the V and J ends lie 7 bases apart. Study-wide conclusions, independent of this receptor: At VDJ recombination sites, patients with type 1 diabetes made fewer insertions and deleted more nucleotides, a pattern implying thymic rearrangement abnormalities. Naive, central memory and regulatory TCRB repertoires appeared more similar among patients than among healthy donors. PCR might favor shorter templates, but patient and control samples were amplified and corrected together, so any skew would affect both groups equally. Type 1 diabetes patients showed a moderate but significant shortening of TCRB CDR3 length in all four CD4+ subsets. Because small numbers of individuals were included in the HLA sub-analyses, any influence of HLA type on TCRB rearrangement was left unresolved. Because cDNA was sequenced instead of genomic DNA, highly expressing activated cells could be over-represented, though the groups showed no difference in activation or CD3 levels.

Each donor gave one peripheral blood draw, averaging around 0.11 L, which was collected into heparinised tubes. A BD FACSAria II was used to sort naive, central memory, regulatory and stem cell-like memory CD4+ T cells with a panel that included CD45RO, CCR7, CD25, CD127, CD95 and CD27. A purity above 98% was achieved for all sorted populations. PBMCs were separated immediately by Lymphoprep density gradient centrifugation and were stained directly, without being cultured. Samples were stained and sorted in pairs, with one healthy donor and one patient per experiment, so that batch effects were minimized.

Sequences were obtained from naive CD4+ T cells from blood. Sample cell subset or site, as interpreted from the label and publication: true naive CD4+ T cells. Here the chain combines TRBV6-5 and TRBJ2-5; the D gene assignment is ambiguous. The origin of this receptor is a man aged 18 to 29 in good health. The CDR3 protein sequence reads: CASSYSTPQETQYF. At the DNA level, the sequence is TGTGCCAGCAGTTACTCGACTCCACAAGAGACCCAGTACTTC.